Listed here are 10 T cell receptor beta chains from one sample, sequenced in a study of cytomegalovirus exposure and HLA in healthy donors. The PCR used 60 Vbeta and 13 Jbeta primers. Data came from immunoSEQ multiplex PCR; TCRdb stores just in-frame clones and leaves some out. The data hold roughly 65,000 clones, with about 80% observed a single time. The material sequenced was PBMCs. The receptors here all came from a woman in her thirties in good health and CMV-seronegative.

The chain links TRBV5-1 to TRBJ1-6; no firm D call. The CDR3 sequence is 15 residues long. CDR1 is SGHRS and CDR2 is YFSETQ in the germline V gene. V lost 5 bases, J lost 3 bases, and 12 bases lay in between. CDR3 in DNA: TGCGCCAGCAGTCTGTCAGGCGACTATAATTCACCCCTCCACTTT. Its protein is CASSLSGDYNSPLHF.

This chain links TRBV29-1 with TRBJ2-7, with D perhaps TRBD1 (5 bases). Trimming pared 8 bases from V and 5 bases from J, leaving 16 bases between. Germline CDR1 is SQVTM and CDR2 is ANQGSEA. CDR3 length: 12 amino acids. CDR3 in DNA: TGCAGCTCCCGGACACCCCCCCACGAGCAGTACTTC. It encodes CSSRTPPHEQYF.

The rearrangement links TRBV2 to TRBJ1-2, with a weak D call TRBD1 (6 bases). This CDR3 region has 15 residues. CDR1 is SNHLY, CDR2 FYNNEI, per germline. Trimming left V 4 bases short and J 2 bases short, with 14 bases between. CDR3 bases: TGTGCCAGCAGTGGACTACAGGGCATCAACTATGGCTACACCTTC. It yields the protein CASSGLQGINYGYTF.

The chain recombines TRBV30 with TRBJ1-5; a weak D match, TRBD1 (6 bases). CDR1 is GTSNPN and CDR2 is SVGIG in the germline V gene (reference sequence). The CDR3 length is 16 residues. Trimming removed 4 bases at V and 2 bases at J, with 18 bases between. The CDR3 loop reads CAWKLGGAGGNQPQHF. CDR3 DNA sequence: TGTGCCTGGAAATTAGGGGGGGCAGGGGGCAATCAGCCCCAGCATTTT.

The chain is built from TRBV18 and TRBJ1-2, with 8 positions matching TRBD1. J was trimmed by 8 bases and V by 3 bases; bases with no gene match: 5. The CDR3 is 13 residues long. Germline-derived CDR1 and CDR2 are KGHSH and LQKENI. CDR3 in amino acids: CASSPDRVEGYTF. CDR3 in DNA: TGTGCCAGCTCACCGGACAGGGTGGAAGGCTACACCTTC.

The chain is built from TRBV29-1 and TRBJ2-3, with TRBD2 identical over 11 bases. This CDR3 is 18 amino acids long. Germline V lookup: CDR1 SQVTM, CDR2 ANQGSEA. Losses at the gene ends were 2 bases for V and 9 bases for J; bases not matched to a gene: 19. In DNA form, the CDR3 reads TGCAGCGTTGAACCTCGAAGCGGTCTAGCGGGGGGCCCCAGGACGCAGTATTTT. This gives the protein CSVEPRSGLAGGPRTQYF.

The chain links TRBV6-5 to TRBJ2-2; 9 bases agree with TRBD1. With V trimmed by 8 bases and J by 7 bases, 11 bases remained unmatched. Germline V gene data show CDR1 as MNHEY and CDR2 as SVGAGI. The CDR3 sequence is 15 residues long. CDR3 residues: CASGIWTGVHGELFF. DNA of the CDR3: TGTGCCAGCGGCATTTGGACAGGGGTACACGGGGAGCTGTTTTTT.

This sequence joins TRBV30 and TRBJ1-1, with 10 bases aligning to TRBD1. Per germline, CDR1 GTSNPN and CDR2 SVGIG (reference sequence). With 4 bases clipped from V and 10 bases from J, the junction kept 12 bases outside the gene matches. The CDR3 is made up of 14 amino acids. Written as DNA, the CDR3 is TGTGCCTGGATTAGGACAGGGGGGGATTTTAGAGCTTTCTTT. Translation: CAWIRTGGDFRAFF.

The CDR3 DNA reads TGTGCCAGCAGCTTCGGGACTCTTACCTACAATGAGCAGTTCTTC. The encoded protein is CASSFGTLTYNEQFF. This chain joins TRBV7-2 and TRBJ2-1; tentatively, D is TRBD2 (6 bases). Trimming left V 3 bases short and J 2 bases short, with 11 bases between. The CDR3 sequence is 15 residues long. Germline loops: CDR1 SGHTA, CDR2 FQGNSA.

The chain is built from TRBV29-1 and TRBJ2-5, with unresolved D. Trimming left V 4 bases short and J 5 bases short, with 14 bases between. Germline values: CDR1 SQVTM, CDR2 ANQGSEA. The CDR3 has 13 residues. CDR3 protein: CSVGVAAGETQYF. The CDR3 DNA follows: TGCAGCGTTGGGGTGGCAGCCGGGGAGACCCAGTACTTC.